This T cell receptor (beta chain) is drawn from a study of T-cell reconstitution after alpha-beta-depleted transplantation in children. This CDR3 comprises 11 residues. CDR1 SGHTA and CDR2 FQGNSA come from the germline V gene. Trimming shortened V by 5 bases and J by 2 bases, and 4 bases separated the two germline ends. The library targeted TCRbeta and was prepared with unique molecular identifiers. TCRdb reprocessed the PCR reads with MiXCR, giving one entry per CDR3 protein. The data hold 380,000 or so distinct CDR3 sequences, with 13% observed a single time. The sequence came from a human donor who donated a stem cell graft to a child with Fanconi anemia. The source material was PBMCs, sampled from the stem cell graft. The chain joins TRBV7-2 to TRBJ2-7; D is unclear. CDR3 in amino acids: CASSNTYEQYV. CDR3 sequence (DNA): TGTGCCAGCAGCAACACCTACGAGCAGTACGTC.